Presented here are 30 T cell receptor beta chains from one specimen sequenced in a study of T cell responses to AZD1222 COVID-19 vaccine. Using immunoSEQ multiplex PCR, the repertoire was profiled, and TCRdb retains in-frame clones only, with some absent. The table shows about 84,000 clones, with approximately 86% occurring only once. Sequencing used peripheral blood, obtained 28 days after the second AZD1222 dose. These receptors originate from an adult who received the AZD1222 COVID-19 vaccine.

This rearrangement joins TRBV5-1 to TRBJ1-4; 10 positions agree with TRBD1. From germline, CDR1 is SGHRS and CDR2 YFSETQ. V lost 3 bases, J lost 7 bases, and 6 bases stayed unmatched. The CDR3 sequence is 15 residues long. CDR3 nucleotide sequence: TGCGCCAGCAGCTGGGCGGGACAGGGGAGTGAAAAACTGTTTTTT. It yields the protein CASSWAGQGSEKLFF.

This chain connects TRBV3-1 (or the pseudogene TRBV3-2) to TRBJ1-4; 9 nucleotides match TRBD1. The CDR3 is 20 amino acids. Germline V CDR1 and CDR2: LGHDT, YNNKEL (reference sequence). The V segment lost 2 bases and the J segment 9 bases; nucleotides outside the gene matches: 22. CDR3 amino acids: CASSQWGQGQGSTKGKKLFF. The CDR3 DNA follows: TGTGCCAGCAGCCAATGGGGACAGGGCCAGGGTTCAACGAAAGGTAAAAAACTGTTTTTT.

The chain carries TRBV18 and TRBJ2-7; no clear D. The germline gives CDR1 KGHSH, CDR2 LQKENI. Trimming removed 3 bases at V and 3 bases at J, with 12 bases between. The CDR3 is 14 residues long. CDR3 in DNA: TGTGCCAGCTCACCTGCCGTAGGCGGCTACGAGCAGTACTTC. It encodes CASSPAVGGYEQYF.

V and J are TRBV28 and TRBJ1-1, with no clear D. The CDR3 spans 12 residues. Germline-derived CDR1 and CDR2 are MDHEN and SYDVKM. Trimming stripped 2 bases from V and 5 bases from J, with 6 bases between. The CDR3 DNA reads as TGTGCCAGCAGTTTACGGCAGACTGAAGCTTTCTTT. Translating it yields CASSLRQTEAFF.

The V gene is TRBV11-2, the J gene TRBJ2-7, with 11 nucleotides matching TRBD1. Germline V gives CDR1 SGHAT, CDR2 FQNNGV. This CDR3 comprises 15 residues. J was trimmed by 4 bases and V by 4 bases; bases with no gene match: 6. CDR3: CASSSTGTGGYEQYF. The CDR3 DNA reads TGTGCCAGCAGCTCTACCGGGACAGGGGGTTACGAGCAGTACTTC.

The chain couples TRBV6-5 to TRBJ1-5; D unresolved. The V gene's germline CDR1 is MNHEY and CDR2 SVGAGI. V lost 0 bases to trimming and J lost 3 bases, with 9 bases between them. The CDR3 covers 15 residues. The CDR3 spells CASSYSSITNQPQHF. CDR3 nucleotides: TGTGCCAGCAGTTACTCGAGTATCACCAATCAGCCCCAGCATTTT.

This chain joins TRBV7-3 and TRBJ2-2; D remains ambiguous. CDR1 is SGHTA, CDR2 FQGTGA, per germline. The CDR3 totals 15 residues. V was pared by 5 bases and J by 1 base, with 11 bases between. CDR3 protein: CASSANMGNTGELFF. DNA for the CDR3: TGTGCCAGCAGCGCAAACATGGGGAACACCGGGGAGCTGTTTTTT.

This chain joins TRBV30 and TRBJ1-1; no firm D call. CDR3 size: 11 residues. Germline assignment: CDR1 GTSNPN and CDR2 SVGIG (reference sequence). V lost 4 bases and J 6 bases, leaving 9 bases between the germline ends. The CDR3 here is CAWTKVAEAFF. In DNA form, the CDR3 reads TGTGCCTGGACCAAGGTAGCTGAAGCTTTCTTT.

This clone has only one observation. The rearrangement uses TRBV6-1 and TRBJ1-6; 7 nucleotides align to TRBD1. The CDR3 is made up of 14 amino acids. CDR1 and CDR2 from the germline V gene are MNHNS and SASEGT. Trimming cost V 2 bases and J 10 bases; bases outside gene matches: 5. The CDR3 sequence: CASSELGGGSPLHF. Here the CDR3 DNA reads TGTGCCAGCAGTGAATTAGGGGGCGGATCACCCCTCCACTTT.

The chain employs TRBV27 and TRBJ2-2, with TRBD1 as a possible D gene (7 bases). Germline V gene data show CDR1 as MNHEY and CDR2 as SMNVEV (reference sequence). Deletions cut 6 bases from V and 1 base from J, with 15 bases between. The CDR3 has 16 amino acids. CDR3 sequence reads: CASRPQGGRNTGELFF. The CDR3 DNA follows: TGTGCCAGCAGACCCCAGGGGGGCCGGAACACCGGGGAGCTGTTTTTT.

This chain uses TRBV6-2 or TRBV6-3 with TRBJ1-2; D might be TRBD1 (6 bases). Per the germline V gene, CDR1 is MNHEY and CDR2 is SVGEGT. This CDR3 contains 12 residues. The germline V and J ends were trimmed by 5 bases and 8 bases, with 12 bases remaining between them. The CDR3 protein is CASSTWTEGYTF. The CDR3, as DNA: TGTGCCAGCAGTACTTGGACAGAGGGCTACACCTTC.

CDR3 sequence reads: CASSFPLRGYGYTF. As DNA, the CDR3 is TGTGCCAGCAGCTTCCCTCTACGGGGATACGGCTACACCTTC. The rearrangement uses TRBV7-2 and TRBJ1-2; no reliable D call. The CDR3 length is 14 residues. CDR1 and CDR2 (germline): SGHTA, FQGNSA. V dropped 3 bases and J dropped 8 bases, with 16 bases sitting between them.

The chain combines TRBV6-1 with TRBJ2-7, with 9 bases aligning to TRBD2. This CDR3 is 17 amino acids long. V trimming: 4 bases; J trimming: 0 bases; junction bases outside the gene matches: 10. Germline values: CDR1 MNHNS, CDR2 SASEGT. The CDR3 protein is CASSGSASGTISYEQYF. CDR3 coding DNA: TGTGCCAGCAGTGGTTCGGCTAGCGGGACAATCTCCTACGAGCAGTACTTC.

The rearrangement links TRBV12-3 or TRBV12-4 to TRBJ1-1; tentative D call: TRBD1 (5 bases). CDR3 length: 12 amino acids. Trimming took off 3 bases at V and 11 bases at J, with 13 bases between the two ends. CDR3 coding DNA: TGTGCCAGCAGTTTCCTGGGGGTTGTCGCTTTCTTT. This codes for CASSFLGVVAFF.

The rearrangement links TRBV6-5 to TRBJ2-7, with 8 bases aligning to TRBD1. CDR1 and CDR2 (germline): MNHEY, SVGAGI. There are 16 residues in the CDR3. J was trimmed by 0 bases and V by 2 bases; bases with no gene match: 6. CDR3 region: CASSYLDRGLSYEQYF. Written as DNA, the CDR3 is TGTGCCAGCAGTTACCTCGACAGGGGCCTCTCCTACGAGCAGTACTTC.

The chain has TRBV4-3 and TRBJ2-1; D not resolved. CDR1 and CDR2 from the germline V gene are LGHNA and YSLEER. The V gene lost 4 bases and the J gene lost 8 bases, with 15 bases spanning the gap. The CDR3 consists of 14 residues. CDR3 nucleotides: TGCGCCAGCAGCCCTTGGGTCTCCGGCGATGAGCAGTTCTTC. This codes for CASSPWVSGDEQFF.

The chain links TRBV25-1 to TRBJ1-5; no firm D call. Germline CDR1 MGHDK, CDR2 SYGVNS. This CDR3 contains 13 residues. V was pared by 4 bases and J by 5 bases, with 9 bases between. CDR3 in DNA: TGTGCCAGCAGTGCATCCTGGGATCAGCCCCAGCATTTT. Protein product: CASSASWDQPQHF. The entire variable domain, with the rest obtained from reference TRBV25-1 and TRBJ1-5, is as follows: EADIYQTPRYLVIGTGKKITLECSQTMGHDKMYWYQQDPGMELHLIHYSYGVNSTEKGDLSSESTVSRIRTEHFPLTLESARPSHTSQYLCASSASWDQPQHFGDGTRLSIL.

The CDR3, as DNA: TGTGCCAGCAGCCAACTTGTAGGAGTGGAGAACACTGAAGCTTTCTTT. Amino acids: CASSQLVGVENTEAFF. The chain is built from TRBV14 and TRBJ1-1, with D unresolved. The germline CDR1 and CDR2 sequences are SGHDN and FVKESK. The CDR3 is 16 residues long. V shed 2 bases and J shed 1 base, with 14 bases lying between them. The full variable domain, its missing parts supplied by reference TRBV14 and TRBJ1-1, is EAGVTQFPSHSVIEKGQTVTLRCDPISGHDNLYWYRRVMGKEIKFLLHFVKESKQDESGMPNNRFLAERTGGTYSTLKVQPAELEDSGVYFCASSQLVGVENTEAFFGQGTRLTVV.

The chain combines TRBV5-1 with TRBJ1-6; 9 bases align to TRBD1. V gave up 0 bases and J gave up 8 bases; unmatched junction bases: 9. Per germline, CDR1 SGHRS and CDR2 YFSETQ. The CDR3 has 17 residues. This chain's CDR3 is CASSLGGNRGPHSPLHF. As DNA, the CDR3 is TGCGCCAGCAGCTTGGGGGGGAACAGGGGGCCCCATTCACCCCTCCACTTT.

The chain combines TRBV2 with TRBJ2-1; 7 bases align to TRBD2. The CDR3 is 16 residues long. Losses at the gene ends were 0 bases for V and 3 bases for J; bases not matched to a gene: 5. The V gene's germline CDR1 is SNHLY and CDR2 FYNNEI. As DNA, the CDR3 is TGTGCCAGCAGTGAAGCCCAGGGAGGGGACTACAATGAGCAGTTCTTC. Encoded protein: CASSEAQGGDYNEQFF. The entire variable domain, with the rest obtained from reference TRBV2 and TRBJ2-1, is as follows: EPEVTQTPSHQVTQMGQEVILRCVPISNHLYFYWYRQILGQKVEFLVSFYNNEISEKSEIFDDQFSVERPDGSNFTLKIRSTKLEDSAMYFCASSEAQGGDYNEQFFGPGTRLTVL.

The genes are TRBV3-1 (or the pseudogene TRBV3-2) and TRBJ1-2; D is undetermined. V dropped 6 bases and J dropped 0 bases, with 11 bases sitting between them. The germline V gene encodes CDR1 LGHDT and CDR2 YNNKEL (reference sequence). The length of the CDR3 is 14 residues. CDR3 sequence: CASRLPVANYGYTF. The CDR3 region has the DNA TGTGCCAGCAGACTCCCCGTTGCTAACTATGGCTACACCTTC.

V usage is TRBV7-2 and J usage is TRBJ2-7; 9 bases fit TRBD1. CDR1 and CDR2 from the germline V gene are SGHTA and FQGNSA. V was pared by 3 bases and J by 4 bases, with 7 bases of the junction left unmatched. The CDR3 runs 15 residues. The CDR3 DNA reads as TGTGCCAGCAGCTTCTCGGAAGGACAGGGGTACGAGCAGTACTTC. Its protein product is CASSFSEGQGYEQYF.

The rearrangement links TRBV11-2 to TRBJ2-4, with D possibly matching TRBD1 (5 bases). Between the trimmed V and J ends, which lost 5 bases and 0 bases, there was a span of 14 bases. CDR1 and CDR2 (germline): SGHAT, FQNNGV. This CDR3 has 16 residues. The CDR3 sequence: CASSQGALLAKNIQYF. The DNA of the CDR3 is TGTGCCAGCAGCCAAGGGGCTTTACTAGCCAAAAACATTCAGTACTTC.

The chain has TRBV5-4 and TRBJ2-1, with D possibly TRBD1 on 6 matching bases. There are 15 residues in the CDR3. CDR1 is SGHNT and CDR2 is YYREEE in the germline V gene (reference sequence). Trimming left V 0 bases short and J 5 bases short, with 12 bases between. This CDR3 is CASSLGGPGHNEQFF. The CDR3 DNA sequence: TGTGCCAGCAGCTTGGGGGGGCCCGGACACAATGAGCAGTTCTTC.

V gene TRBV7-9 combines with J gene TRBJ2-1; 10 bases agree with TRBD2. Unmatched junction bases numbered 7, after V lost 5 bases and J lost 3 bases. CDR1 and CDR2 (germline): SEHNR, FQNEAQ (reference sequence). CDR3 length equals 16 residues. The CDR3: CASSPAGTSDYNEQFF. The CDR3 bases are TGTGCCAGCAGCCCGGCCGGGACTAGCGACTACAATGAGCAGTTCTTC.

The rearrangement uses TRBV11-2 and TRBJ1-1; no reliable D call. The V gene's germline CDR1 is SGHAT and CDR2 FQNNGV. Between the trimmed V and J ends, which lost 4 bases and 7 bases, there was a span of 16 bases. The CDR3 totals 14 residues. The CDR3 DNA reads TGTGCCAGCAGCTCATCTCTTGGGCGCCGTGAAGCTTTCTTT. Translated, it gives CASSSSLGRREAFF.

In its sample, this clone was seen once. The gene calls are TRBV29-1 and TRBJ2-1; 9 positions match TRBD1. The CDR3 runs to 13 residues. Germline values: CDR1 SQVTM, CDR2 ANQGSEA. V shed 8 bases, J shed 3 bases, and the junction held 5 bases outside the gene matches. The CDR3 is CSPRQGDYNEQFF. The CDR3 bases are TGCAGCCCTAGACAGGGGGACTACAATGAGCAGTTCTTC.

This chain's CDR3 is CASSHTGTGEYEQYF. CDR3 bases: TGTGCCAGCTCACATACCGGGACAGGGGAGTACGAGCAGTACTTC. The J gene is TRBJ2-7, the V gene TRBV18, with 10 bases identical to TRBD1. The CDR3 is made up of 15 amino acids. The germline CDR1 and CDR2 sequences are KGHSH and LQKENI. J gave up 4 bases and V 4 bases, and 7 bases lay outside the gene matches.

The J gene is TRBJ1-1, the V gene TRBV5-1; 9 positions match TRBD1. Germline assignment: CDR1 SGHRS and CDR2 YFSETQ. The V segment lost 4 bases and the J segment 2 bases; nucleotides outside the gene matches: 9. The CDR3 loop spans 16 amino acids. The CDR3 DNA is TGCGCCAGCAGCGAGAACAGGGGGCAGGGAAACACTGAAGCTTTCTTT. It translates to CASSENRGQGNTEAFF.

This sequence joins TRBV18 and TRBJ2-3, with unresolved D. The germline CDR1 and CDR2 sequences are KGHSH and LQKENI. The ends were cut back, 2 bases at V and 5 bases at J, with 8 bases in the middle. The CDR3 loop spans 13 amino acids. The CDR3 DNA reads TGTGCCAGCTCACCAATTGAAGGAGATACGCAGTATTTT. Translated: CASSPIEGDTQYF.